Listed here are 23 T cell receptor beta chains from one sample, sequenced in a study of post-analysis software for immune sequencing data (dated by TCRdb to between 2015 and 2016). Antigen specificity for these receptors is unknown. The investigation overall reported the following: Significantly higher frequencies in patients than in controls were found for several TRBV segments, including TRBV5-6, TRBV5-1 and TRBV20-1.

Library preparation used PCR. The instrument given in TCRdb is Illumina HiSeq 2500. Unique molecular identifiers were incorporated into TCR beta cDNA libraries to reduce PCR and sequencing biases. TCRdb reanalyzed the raw reads on its own, using fastp at Q25 for trimming and MiXCR for clone calling, and kept in-frame beta chains. CDR3 protein duplicates are merged, each entry listing the most common genes and DNA. Within this sample are roughly 200,000 distinct CDR3 sequences, with around 29% of them counted one time only. 3% to 4% of the sample belongs to the ten largest clones. Sequences were obtained from blood. Source of these receptors: a girl younger than 18 with multiple sclerosis.

This clonotype showed up just a few times. This may be a read error, as it is one base from a much larger clone. The gene calls are TRBV4-2 and TRBJ2-3, with 8 bases fitting TRBD2. Germline V gives CDR1 LGHNA, CDR2 YNFKEQ. The CDR3 runs to 16 residues. Trimming took 0 bases from V and 0 from J; bases not matched to a gene: 2. Here the CDR3 reads CASSQEVAGSTDTQYF. Written as DNA, the CDR3 is TGTGCCAGCAGCCAAGAGGTAGCGGGGAGCACAGATACGCAGTATTTT.

This clonotype was seen repeatedly, ten times or more. The CDR3 spells CASSLDVTPGGSYNEQFF. The CDR3 coding sequence is TGTGCCAGCAGCTTAGATGTAACCCCGGGGGGATCCTACAATGAGCAGTTCTTC. The V call is TRBV11-2, the J call TRBJ2-1; 7 positions agree with TRBD2. This CDR3 contains 18 residues. The V gene's germline CDR1 is SGHAT and CDR2 FQNNGV. Trimming cost V 0 bases and J 1 base; bases outside gene matches: 9.

The sample holds many counts of this clonotype. V is TRBV11-2 and J is TRBJ2-7; weak D call: TRBD2 (6 bases). V was trimmed by 0 bases and J by 3 bases, leaving 9 bases between them. The CDR3 has 14 residues. In germline, CDR1 is SGHAT, CDR2 FQNNGV. DNA of the CDR3: TGTGCCAGCAGCTTAGAGCGGGGAGGCTACGAGCAGTACTTC. Its protein product is CASSLERGGYEQYF.

In regard to this clonotype: A much larger clone is a single base away; this may be a read error. The chain couples TRBV5-1 to TRBJ2-7; TRBD1 agrees at 9 bases. V lost 4 bases and J lost 7; bases outside the gene matches: 15. Per germline, CDR1 SGHRS and CDR2 YFSETQ. CDR3 size: 16 residues. CDR3: CASSQKDRGISDEQYF. In DNA, the CDR3 is TGCGCCAGCAGCCAGAAAGACAGGGGGATCTCTGATGAGCAGTACTTC.

This clonotype was seen only a few times. V is TRBV6-6 and J is TRBJ1-5, with D possibly matching TRBD1 (6 bases). CDR3 length: 16 residues. Looked up from germline, CDR1 is MNHNY and CDR2 is SVGAGI (reference sequence). V was pared by 7 bases and J by 2 bases, with 18 bases between. CDR3 residues: CASNPGAGEGNQPQHF. The CDR3 nucleotides read TGTGCCAGCAACCCCGGGGCAGGGGAGGGCAATCAGCCCCAGCATTTT.

The chain uses TRBV6-5 and TRBJ2-7; the D is unclear. CDR3 length equals 12 residues. CDR1 and CDR2 (germline): MNHEY, SVGAGI. Deletions cut 5 bases from V and 4 bases from J, with 9 bases between. The DNA for the CDR3 is TGTGCCAGCAGTGACCTGAGGTACGAGCAGTACTTC. This translates into CASSDLRYEQYF.

This clonotype was recorded at least ten times. The rearrangement joins TRBV4-2 to TRBJ2-1; no clear D gene. Germline-derived CDR1 and CDR2 are LGHNA and YNFKEQ. Trimming cost V 2 bases and J 7 bases, with 6 bases left between them. This CDR3 has 12 amino acids. CDR3 region: CASSQRENEQFF. DNA of the CDR3: TGTGCCAGCAGCCAAAGAGAAAATGAGCAGTTCTTC.

As to this clonotype: It may be a read error: a sequence one base away is much more abundant. The chain is built from TRBV15 and TRBJ2-5; D gene unclear. Germline loops: CDR1 LNHNV, CDR2 YYDKDF (reference sequence). V was shortened by 5 bases and J by 11 bases, with 15 bases between the two germline ends. The CDR3 consists of 12 residues. The CDR3: CATSRGAFGQYF. CDR3 DNA sequence: TGTGCCACCAGCCGAGGAGCGTTTGGGCAGTACTTC.

A note on this clonotype: This may stem from a read error, because a much larger clone lies one nucleotide away. The chain combines TRBV4-1 with TRBJ2-5; TRBD2 is a possible D gene (5 bases). The length of the CDR3 is 15 residues. Germline V lookup: CDR1 MGHRA, CDR2 YSYEKL. The CDR3 sequence: CASSQDPGWMETRYF. In DNA, the CDR3 is TGCGCCAGCAGCCAAGATCCGGGGTGGATGGAGACCCGGTACTTC.

This clonotype appeared a few times. This CDR3 is CASSLGRARGNEQYF. DNA for the CDR3: TGCGCCAGCAGCTTGGGACGGGCCAGAGGGAACGAGCAGTACTTC. This chain uses TRBV5-1 with TRBJ2-7; tentatively, D is TRBD2 (5 bases). Germline CDR1 and CDR2: SGHRS and YFSETQ. This CDR3 comprises 15 residues. Deletions cut 0 bases from V and 5 bases from J, with 15 bases between.

This clonotype was observed a few times. The chain uses TRBV6-1 and TRBJ2-3; D is perhaps TRBD2 (5 bases). CDR3 length: 18 amino acids. V lost 4 bases to trimming and J lost 2 bases, with 22 bases between them. Germline V gene data show CDR1 as MNHNS and CDR2 as SASEGT. This CDR3 reads CASSGPGGRRRDTDTQYF. CDR3 nucleotide sequence: TGTGCCAGCAGTGGGCCAGGAGGTCGGAGAAGAGACACAGATACGCAGTATTTT.

The chain links TRBV11-3 to TRBJ2-3, with D possibly matching TRBD1 (6 bases). V lost 5 bases and J lost 6, with 12 bases in between. Germline V lookup: CDR1 SGHNT, CDR2 YENEEA. The CDR3 extends over 13 amino acids. CDR3 sequence reads: CASSLGASDTQYF. CDR3 nucleotide sequence: TGTGCCAGCAGCCTGGGGGCGAGTGATACGCAGTATTTT.

This clonotype was counted at least ten times. CDR3 amino acids: CASSPSGSSYNEQFF. The CDR3 DNA is TGTGCCAGCAGCCCGAGCGGTAGCTCCTACAATGAGCAGTTCTTC. The chain is built from TRBV7-3 and TRBJ2-1; perhaps TRBD2 as D (5 bases). Germline values: CDR1 SGHTA, CDR2 FQGTGA. V was cut by 5 bases and J by 0 bases, with 11 bases left in between. The CDR3 totals 15 residues. The full variable domain, completed using reference TRBV7-3 and TRBJ2-1, is GAGVSQTPSNKVTEKGKYVELRCDPISGHTALYWYRQSLGQGPEFLIYFQGTGAADDSGLPNDRFFAVRPEGSVSTLKIQRTERGDSAVYLCASSPSGSSYNEQFFGPGTRLTVL.

This clonotype was detected many times. The genes are TRBV20-1 and TRBJ2-7; D is unclear. CDR1 is DFQATT and CDR2 is SNEGSKA in the germline V gene (reference sequence). The ends were cut back, 6 bases at V and 4 bases at J, with 25 bases in the middle. There are 16 residues in the CDR3. The CDR3 DNA reads as TGCAGTGCCAATAGACCCATGAATCACAAGGAATACGAGCAGTACTTC. Residues: CSANRPMNHKEYEQYF.

As regards this clonotype: A single base separates this from a much larger clone, so it may be a read error. The chain's CDR3 is CASSRQGTFNYEQYF. CDR3 bases: TGTGCCAGCAGCCGACAGGGGACTTTTAACTACGAGCAGTACTTC. The gene calls are TRBV12-3 or TRBV12-4 and TRBJ2-5, with 8 nucleotides matching TRBD1. Near its end, the DNA agrees better with TRBJ2-7, so the J call may be wrong. CDR3 size: 15 residues.

In this sample, this clonotype turned up many times. V usage is TRBV20-1 and J usage is TRBJ2-5; D unresolved. This CDR3 is 12 amino acids long. The germline CDR1 and CDR2 sequences are DFQATT and SNEGSKA (reference sequence). V was clipped by 3 bases and J by 5 bases, with 10 bases between them. CDR3 nucleotide sequence: TGCAGTGCTAGTATCGGATTGGAGACCCAGTACTTC. Its translation is CSASIGLETQYF.

This clonotype showed up many times. The chain combines TRBV5-1 with TRBJ2-7; 8 bases are shared with TRBD2. The V and J ends lost 3 bases and 1 base, in that order; junction bases with no gene match: 6. The CDR3 has 15 amino acids. Germline V gene lookup returns CDR1 SGHRS and CDR2 YFSETQ. CDR3 amino acids: CASSYLASGSYEQYF. The CDR3 nucleotides read TGCGCCAGCAGCTACCTGGCTAGCGGGTCCTACGAGCAGTACTTC.

Only a few counts were recorded for this clonotype. J is TRBJ2-1 and V is TRBV28; TRBD2 matches at 11 bases. The CDR3 extends over 15 amino acids. CDR1 is MDHEN, CDR2 SYDVKM, per germline. Trimming removed 5 bases from V and 6 bases from J; junction bases left unmatched: 6. CDR3: CASSLLAGGGNEQFF. The CDR3 region has the DNA TGTGCCAGCAGTCTCCTAGCGGGAGGTGGCAATGAGCAGTTCTTC.

This clonotype occurred many times. The chain is built from TRBV3-1 and TRBJ1-1; 10 nucleotides line up with TRBD1. The CDR3 contains 14 residues. The germline V gene encodes CDR1 LGHDT and CDR2 YNNKEL (reference sequence). The V and J ends lost 5 bases and 4 bases, in that order; junction bases with no gene match: 4. In DNA form, the CDR3 reads TGTGCCAGCAGCAACGGACAGGGGGGCACTGAAGCTTTCTTT. Encoded protein: CASSNGQGGTEAFF.

V is TRBV12-3 or TRBV12-4 and J is TRBJ2-7; 13 positions agree with TRBD2. This CDR3 spans 15 amino acids. Unmatched junction bases numbered 7, after V lost 7 bases and J lost 4 bases. CDR3 coding DNA: TGTGCCAGCACCCTAGGGACTAGCGGGAAGTACGAGCAGTACTTC. It is translated as CASTLGTSGKYEQYF.

The V call is TRBV5-1, the J call TRBJ1-1; no firm D call. Trimming cost V 3 bases and J 2 bases, with 17 bases left between them. CDR3 length: 16 amino acids. From germline, CDR1 is SGHRS and CDR2 YFSETQ. The CDR3 nucleotides read TGCGCCAGCAGCTCCTACGTCCCGGGCATAAACACTGAAGCTTTCTTT. Translated, it gives CASSSYVPGINTEAFF.

This clonotype was seen more than once but under ten times. This sequence joins TRBV5-5 and TRBJ1-5, with TRBD1 as a possible D gene (5 bases). This CDR3 is built from 17 residues. Per the germline V gene, CDR1 is SGHKS and CDR2 is YYEKEE (reference sequence). The germline V and J ends were trimmed by 0 bases and 1 base, with 14 bases remaining between them. Here the CDR3 reads CASSLAGGVLSNQPQHF. CDR3 nucleotide sequence: TGTGCCAGCAGCTTGGCCGGGGGGGTGTTAAGCAATCAGCCCCAGCATTTT.

This clonotype has only a few counts. The rearrangement links TRBV5-1 to TRBJ2-3; 7 nucleotides match TRBD2. Trimming took 6 bases from V and 2 from J; bases not matched to a gene: 6. The CDR3 extends over 14 amino acids. The germline V gene encodes CDR1 SGHRS and CDR2 YFSETQ. The CDR3 spells CASKVLADTDTQYF. The CDR3 DNA reads as TGCGCCAGCAAGGTCCTAGCGGACACAGATACGCAGTATTTT.